This section outlines one TCR beta chain sequence together with its context. This specimen comes from a study of T-cell reconstitution after alpha-beta-depleted transplantation in children. The TCRbeta library was prepared with unique molecular identifiers. TCRdb processed the PCR reads anew with MiXCR; each CDR3 protein has one entry. Seen here are hundreds of thousands of distinct CDR3 sequences, about 31% observed once, and the top ten hold under 3%. The CDR3 extends over 15 amino acids. V shed 2 bases, J shed 0 bases, and the junction held 1 base outside the gene matches. CDR1 and CDR2 (germline): MNHEY, SVGEGT.

The genes are TRBV6-2 or TRBV6-3 and TRBJ2-1, with TRBD1 matching 7 bases. This specimen consisted of PBMCs from the stem cell graft donor, obtained from the stem cell graft. The origin of this receptor is a human donor who donated a stem cell graft to a child with aplastic anemia. The CDR3 DNA reads as TGTGCCAGCAGTTACGACAGGGCCTCCTACAATGAGCAGTTCTTC. Protein: CASSYDRASYNEQFF.